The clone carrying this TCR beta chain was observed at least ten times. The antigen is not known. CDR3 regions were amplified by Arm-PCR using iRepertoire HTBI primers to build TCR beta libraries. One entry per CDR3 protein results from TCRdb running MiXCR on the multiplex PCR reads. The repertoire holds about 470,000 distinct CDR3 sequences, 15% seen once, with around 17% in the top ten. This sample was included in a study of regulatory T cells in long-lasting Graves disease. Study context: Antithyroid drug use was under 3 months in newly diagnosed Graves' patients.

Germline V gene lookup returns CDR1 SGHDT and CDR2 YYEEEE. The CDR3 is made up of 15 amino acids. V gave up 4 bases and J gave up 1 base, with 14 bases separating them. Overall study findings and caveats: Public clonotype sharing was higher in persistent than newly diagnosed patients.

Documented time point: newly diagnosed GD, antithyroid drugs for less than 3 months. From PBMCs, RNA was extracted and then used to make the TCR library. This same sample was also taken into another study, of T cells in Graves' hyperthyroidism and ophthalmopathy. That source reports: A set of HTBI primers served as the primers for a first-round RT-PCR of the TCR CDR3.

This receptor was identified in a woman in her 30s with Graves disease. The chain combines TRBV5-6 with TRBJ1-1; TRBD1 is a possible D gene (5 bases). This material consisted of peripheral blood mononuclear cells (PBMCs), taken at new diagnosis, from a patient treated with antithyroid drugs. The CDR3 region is CASSPSGGGNTEAFF. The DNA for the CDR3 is TGTGCCAGCAGCCCATCCGGGGGGGGGAACACTGAAGCTTTCTTT.